Listed here are 18 T cell receptor beta chains from one sample, sequenced in a study of control samples from healthy donors and cancer patients. The table came from immunoSEQ multiplex PCR; TCRdb's copy has only in-frame clones and leaves some out. The sample records 150,000 to 190,000 clones, about 93% being singletons. The sample taken for sequencing was blood. These receptors all come from a man aged 50-59 years in good health.

This chain links TRBV7-3 with TRBJ2-2; 8 bases are a match to TRBD2. The J segment lost 5 bases and the V segment lost 5 bases, leaving 1 base of the junction unmatched. The CDR3 consists of 13 residues. The germline CDR1 and CDR2 sequences are SGHTA and FQGTGA. DNA for the CDR3: TGTGCCAGCAGCAGCGGGAGAACCGGGGAGCTGTTTTTT. As protein: CASSSGRTGELFF.

This rearrangement joins TRBV6-2 or TRBV6-3 to TRBJ2-1; D uncertain. Germline loops: CDR1 MNHEY, CDR2 SVGEGT. The V gene lost 6 bases and the J gene lost 5 bases, with 17 bases spanning the gap. The CDR3 length is 15 residues. The CDR3 region has the DNA TGTGCCAGCAGCCACAACAGAATGAGCCACAATGAGCAGTTCTTC. This encodes CASSHNRMSHNEQFF.

This clone was detected once. V usage is TRBV18 and J usage is TRBJ2-7; D may match TRBD1 or TRBD2 (6 bases each). Germline loops: CDR1 KGHSH, CDR2 LQKENI. The CDR3 extends over 17 amino acids. V was cut by 2 bases and J by 9 bases, with 26 bases left in between. The DNA of the CDR3 is TGTGCCAGCTCACCATGGGGTTCGTCAGAGGGGGGTCAAGGGCAGTACTTC. It specifies CASSPWGSSEGGQGQYF.

The chain has TRBV6-4 and TRBJ2-3; TRBD2 aligns across 8 bases. The ends lost 5 bases at V and 0 bases at J; junction bases unmatched: 1. Germline V gives CDR1 MRHNA, CDR2 SNTAGT. This CDR3 spans 14 amino acids. CDR3 amino acids: CASSPSGSTDTQYF. The DNA of the CDR3 is TGTGCCAGCAGTCCTAGCGGGAGCACAGATACGCAGTATTTT.

The chain links TRBV7-3 to TRBJ2-1; the D is unclear. Per germline, CDR1 SGHTA and CDR2 FQGTGA. V was clipped by 1 base and J by 0 bases, with 7 bases between them. The CDR3 consists of 15 residues. For the CDR3, the DNA is TGTGCCAGCAGCTTAAGTGTGAGCTCCTACAATGAGCAGTTCTTC. It translates to CASSLSVSSYNEQFF. Full variable domain (rest looked up from reference TRBV7-3 and TRBJ2-1): GAGVSQTPSNKVTEKGKYVELRCDPISGHTALYWYRQSLGQGPEFLIYFQGTGAADDSGLPNDRFFAVRPEGSVSTLKIQRTERGDSAVYLCASSLSVSSYNEQFFGPGTRLTVL.

V usage is TRBV7-9 and J usage is TRBJ2-1; no definite D call. Trimming pared 5 bases from V and 1 base from J, leaving 18 bases between. The CDR3 extends over 17 amino acids. The germline gives CDR1 SEHNR, CDR2 FQNEAQ (reference sequence). CDR3 bases: TGTGCCAGCAGCCCGACGTGGCGGTTGGGGTCCTACAATGAGCAGTTCTTC. It specifies CASSPTWRLGSYNEQFF.

The genes are TRBV11-2 and TRBJ2-7; 8 bases align to TRBD1. From germline, CDR1 is SGHAT and CDR2 FQNNGV. The CDR3 loop spans 15 amino acids. V trimming: 1 base; J trimming: 6 bases; junction bases outside the gene matches: 8. The CDR3, as DNA: TGTGCCAGCAGCTTAGTATCTCCAGGGGGCGGCGAGCAGTACTTC. The encoded protein is CASSLVSPGGGEQYF. Looking up the rest from reference TRBV11-2 and TRBJ2-7 gives the full variable domain: EAGVAQSPRYKIIEKRQSVAFWCNPISGHATLYWYQQILGQGPKLLIQFQNNGVVDDSQLPKDRFSAERLKGVDSTLKIQPAKLEDSAVYLCASSLVSPGGGEQYFGPGTRLTVT.

The CDR3: CASRTRGETQYF. DNA for the CDR3: TGTGCCAGCAGGACCCGCGGGGAGACCCAGTACTTC. The chain carries TRBV6-5 and TRBJ2-5; tentatively, D is TRBD2 (5 bases). Germline lookup yields CDR1 MNHEY and CDR2 SVGAGI. The CDR3 spans 12 residues. Trimming took 6 bases from V and 5 from J, leaving 10 bases between them.

The V call is TRBV6-5, the J call TRBJ2-2, with 8 bases matching TRBD2. The CDR3 length is 16 residues. Trimming cost V 0 bases and J 7 bases; bases outside gene matches: 7. In germline, CDR1 is MNHEY, CDR2 SVGAGI. This CDR3 is CASSYSRGGRFGELFF. For the CDR3, the DNA is TGTGCCAGCAGTTACTCGAGGGGCGGGAGGTTCGGGGAGCTGTTTTTT.

The rearrangement uses TRBV6-2 or TRBV6-3 and TRBJ2-1; no clear D gene. The CDR3 covers 14 residues. Trimming removed 4 bases from V and 6 bases from J, with 13 bases in between. Germline V gives CDR1 MNHEY, CDR2 SVGEGT. In DNA form, the CDR3 reads TGTGCCAGCAGTTCGACTCTACCAATCAATGAGCAGTTCTTC. Translation: CASSSTLPINEQFF.

This clone was picked up one time. The CDR3 DNA sequence: TGTGCCAGCAGCCCCCAGGATCAGCCCCAGCATTTT. Protein sequence: CASSPQDQPQHF. The V gene is TRBV7-2, the J gene TRBJ1-5; D remains unclear. The CDR3 length is 12 residues. The germline CDR1 and CDR2 sequences are SGHTA and FQGNSA. Trimming pared 5 bases from V and 5 bases from J, leaving 7 bases between.

This clone has a single count. V usage is TRBV27 and J usage is TRBJ2-1; 10 nucleotides align to TRBD1. The trim removed 3 bases at V and 7 bases at J, leaving 0 bases unmatched. The CDR3 extends over 13 amino acids. The germline V gene encodes CDR1 MNHEY and CDR2 SMNVEV (reference sequence). The CDR3 protein is CASSLDRGNEQFF. The DNA of the CDR3 is TGTGCCAGCAGTTTGGACAGGGGGAATGAGCAGTTCTTC.

The chain joins TRBV7-3 to TRBJ2-1, with 10 bases that match TRBD2. Trimming cost V 5 bases and J 1 base; bases outside gene matches: 11. The CDR3 runs 18 residues. Germline values: CDR1 SGHTA, CDR2 FQGTGA. This CDR3 is CASSPTPGLATSYNEQFF. The CDR3 DNA reads TGTGCCAGCAGCCCTACACCGGGACTAGCGACTTCCTACAATGAGCAGTTCTTC.

This chain links TRBV3-1 (or the pseudogene TRBV3-2) with TRBJ1-3; unclear D gene. Trimming pared 4 bases from V and 0 bases from J, leaving 13 bases between. CDR1 and CDR2 from the germline V gene are LGHDT and YNNKEL (reference sequence). The CDR3 is made up of 16 amino acids. The CDR3 reads CASSLIRGGSGNTIYF. DNA of the CDR3: TGTGCCAGCAGCCTCATCCGCGGTGGCTCTGGAAACACCATATATTTT.

The rearrangement joins TRBV7-9 to TRBJ1-1; D remains ambiguous. The ends were cut back, 1 base at V and 5 bases at J, with 14 bases in the middle. Looked up from germline, CDR1 is SEHNR and CDR2 is FQNEAQ (reference sequence). The CDR3 sequence is 15 residues long. The CDR3 loop is CASSLVPGALTEAFF. DNA for the CDR3: TGTGCCAGCAGCTTAGTACCGGGAGCGTTGACTGAAGCTTTCTTT.

The DNA of the CDR3 is TGTGCCAGCAGCAGCCTACAGGTAGCCTCTGGAAACACCATATATTTT. This codes for CASSSLQVASGNTIYF. The genes are TRBV11-2 and TRBJ1-3, with a possible D match to TRBD1 (5 bases). The V end was cut by 5 bases, the J end by 0 bases, with 14 bases between. Germline CDR1 and CDR2: SGHAT and FQNNGV. The CDR3 runs 16 residues.

This clone was seen once. This chain connects TRBV29-1 to TRBJ1-1, with TRBD1 matching 7 bases. The V and J ends lost 7 bases and 4 bases, in that order; junction bases with no gene match: 12. CDR1 is SQVTM, CDR2 ANQGSEA, per germline. The CDR3 loop spans 14 amino acids. CDR3: CSGTDRAGGTEAFF. CDR3 in DNA: TGCAGCGGTACAGACAGGGCGGGGGGCACTGAAGCTTTCTTT.

This clone is a singleton in its sample. For the CDR3, the DNA is TGTGCCAGCAGCTCCCCCACCGGGGAGCTGTTTTTT. It codes for CASSSPTGELFF. V usage is TRBV7-3 and J usage is TRBJ2-2; no reliable D call. The CDR3 loop spans 12 amino acids. Trimming removed 4 bases from V and 4 bases from J, with 4 bases in between. Germline assignment: CDR1 SGHTA and CDR2 FQGTGA.